This TCR beta chain stems from a study of blood T cell repertoires in COVID-19. Using immunoSEQ multiplex PCR, the repertoire was profiled, and TCRdb retains in-frame clones only, with some absent. The repertoire includes 490,000 or so clones, 80% to 90% of them detected once, and 8% to 9.5% sits in the top ten. V lost 2 bases and J lost 5; bases outside the gene matches: 3. In germline, CDR1 is SGHRS, CDR2 YFSETQ. The CDR3 loop spans 16 amino acids. The genes are TRBV5-1 and TRBJ2-3; 15 nucleotides line up with TRBD2. This clonotype originated in a woman aged 55 to 70 who had recovered from COVID-19. Material: PBMCs or T cells enriched from blood (not recorded which). This CDR3 is CASSLGLAGGRDTQYF. Written as DNA, the CDR3 is TGCGCCAGCAGCTTAGGACTAGCGGGGGGGCGAGATACGCAGTATTTT.